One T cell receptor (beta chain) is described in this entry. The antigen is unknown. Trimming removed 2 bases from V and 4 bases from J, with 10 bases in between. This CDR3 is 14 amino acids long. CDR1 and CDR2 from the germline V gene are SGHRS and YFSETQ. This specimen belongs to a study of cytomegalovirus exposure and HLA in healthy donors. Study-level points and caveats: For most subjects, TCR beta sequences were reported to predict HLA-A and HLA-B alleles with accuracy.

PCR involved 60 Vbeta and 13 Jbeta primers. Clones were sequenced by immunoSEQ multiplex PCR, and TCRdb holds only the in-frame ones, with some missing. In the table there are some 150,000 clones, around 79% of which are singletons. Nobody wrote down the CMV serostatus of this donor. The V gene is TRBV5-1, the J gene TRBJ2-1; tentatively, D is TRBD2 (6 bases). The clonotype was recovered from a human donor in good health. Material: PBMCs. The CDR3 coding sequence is TGCGCCAGCAGCTTACGGGGACTGTACAATGAGCAGTTCTTC. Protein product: CASSLRGLYNEQFF.